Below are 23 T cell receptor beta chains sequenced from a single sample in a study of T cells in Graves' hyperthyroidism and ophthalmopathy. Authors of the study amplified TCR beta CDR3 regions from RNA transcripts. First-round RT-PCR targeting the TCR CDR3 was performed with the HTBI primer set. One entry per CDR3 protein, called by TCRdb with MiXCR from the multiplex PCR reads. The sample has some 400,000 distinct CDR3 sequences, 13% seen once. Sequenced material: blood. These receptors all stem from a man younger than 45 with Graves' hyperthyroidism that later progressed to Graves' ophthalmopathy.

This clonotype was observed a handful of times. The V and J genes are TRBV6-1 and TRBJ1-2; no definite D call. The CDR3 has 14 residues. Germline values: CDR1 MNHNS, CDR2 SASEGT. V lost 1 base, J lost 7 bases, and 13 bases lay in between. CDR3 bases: TGTGCCAGCAGTGAAGGGGAGCAACGGGGTGGCTACACCTTC. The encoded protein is CASSEGEQRGGYTF.

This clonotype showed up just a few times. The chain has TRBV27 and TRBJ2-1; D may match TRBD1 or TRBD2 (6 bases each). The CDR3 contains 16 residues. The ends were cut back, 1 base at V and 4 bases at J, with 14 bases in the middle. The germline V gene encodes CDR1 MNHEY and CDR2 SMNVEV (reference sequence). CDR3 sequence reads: CASSLWPRGRYNEQFF. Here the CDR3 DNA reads TGTGCCAGCAGTTTATGGCCCCGGGGGCGTTACAATGAGCAGTTCTTC.

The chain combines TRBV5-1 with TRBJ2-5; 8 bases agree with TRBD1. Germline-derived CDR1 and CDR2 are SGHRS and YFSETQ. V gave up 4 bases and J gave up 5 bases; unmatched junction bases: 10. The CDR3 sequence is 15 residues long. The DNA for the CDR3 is TGCGCCAGCAGCCCGCGGACAGGGAAGGGGGAGACCCAGTACTTC. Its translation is CASSPRTGKGETQYF.

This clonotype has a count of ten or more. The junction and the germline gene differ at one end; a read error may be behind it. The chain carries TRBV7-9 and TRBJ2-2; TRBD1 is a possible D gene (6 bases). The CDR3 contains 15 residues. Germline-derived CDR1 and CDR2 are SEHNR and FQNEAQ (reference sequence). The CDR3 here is CVSSFSEGVPGELFF. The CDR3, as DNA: TGTGTCAGCAGCTTCTCTGAGGGGGTTCCCGGGGAGCTGTTTTTT. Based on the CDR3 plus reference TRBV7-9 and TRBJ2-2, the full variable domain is DTGVSQNPRHKITKRGQNVTFRCDPISEHNRLYWYRQTLGQGPEFLTYFQNEAQLEKSRLLSDRFSAERPKGSFSTLEIQRTEQGDSAMYLCVSSFSEGVPGELFFGEGSRLTVL.

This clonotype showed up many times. CDR3 protein: CASSGAPGLAFTDTQYF. CDR3 in DNA: TGTGCCAGCAGCGGGGCCCCGGGACTAGCCTTTACAGATACGCAGTATTTT. The chain carries TRBV7-2 and TRBJ2-3, with TRBD2 matching 9 bases. J was trimmed by 3 bases and V by 5 bases; bases with no gene match: 12. CDR3 length: 17 residues. The germline CDR1 and CDR2 sequences are SGHTA and FQGNSA. Full variable domain (missing parts from reference TRBV7-2 and TRBJ2-3): GAGVSQSPSNKVTEKGKDVELRCDPISGHTALYWYRQSLGQGLEFLIYFQGNSAPDKSGLPSDRFSAERTGGSVSTLTIQRTQQEDSAVYLCASSGAPGLAFTDTQYFGPGTRLTVL.

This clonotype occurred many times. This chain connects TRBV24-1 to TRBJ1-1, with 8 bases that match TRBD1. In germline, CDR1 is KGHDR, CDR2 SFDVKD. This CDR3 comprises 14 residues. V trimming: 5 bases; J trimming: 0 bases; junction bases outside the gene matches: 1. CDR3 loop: CATSGTGLNTEAFF. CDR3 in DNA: TGTGCCACCAGTGGGACAGGGTTGAACACTGAAGCTTTCTTT.

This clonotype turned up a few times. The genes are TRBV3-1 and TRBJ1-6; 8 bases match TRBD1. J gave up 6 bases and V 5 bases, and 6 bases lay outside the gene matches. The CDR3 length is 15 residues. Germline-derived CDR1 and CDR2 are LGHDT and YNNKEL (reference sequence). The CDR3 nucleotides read TGTGCCAGCAGCTTCTTGGACAGGGCTAATTCACCCCTCCACTTT. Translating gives CASSFLDRANSPLHF.

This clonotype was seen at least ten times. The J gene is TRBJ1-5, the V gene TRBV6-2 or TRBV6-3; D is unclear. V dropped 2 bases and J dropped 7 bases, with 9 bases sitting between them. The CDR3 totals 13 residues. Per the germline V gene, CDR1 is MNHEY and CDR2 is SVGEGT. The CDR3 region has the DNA TGTGCCAGCAGTTACAGGGTTCGGCAGCCCCAGCATTTT. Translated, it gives CASSYRVRQPQHF.

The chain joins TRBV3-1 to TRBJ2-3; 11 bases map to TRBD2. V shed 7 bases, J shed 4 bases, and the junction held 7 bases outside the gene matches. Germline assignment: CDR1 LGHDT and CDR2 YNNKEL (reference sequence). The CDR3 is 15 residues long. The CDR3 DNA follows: TGTGCCAGCAACGTAGCGGGGGGGCCCGCAGATACGCAGTATTTT. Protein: CASNVAGGPADTQYF.

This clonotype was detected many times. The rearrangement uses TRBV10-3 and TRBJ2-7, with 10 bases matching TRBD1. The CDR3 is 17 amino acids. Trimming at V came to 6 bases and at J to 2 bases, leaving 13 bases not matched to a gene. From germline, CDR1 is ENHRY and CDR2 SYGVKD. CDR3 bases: TGTGCCATCAGCCCGTCGCCGGGACAGGGGTCTCCCTACGAGCAGTACTTC. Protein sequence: CAISPSPGQGSPYEQYF.

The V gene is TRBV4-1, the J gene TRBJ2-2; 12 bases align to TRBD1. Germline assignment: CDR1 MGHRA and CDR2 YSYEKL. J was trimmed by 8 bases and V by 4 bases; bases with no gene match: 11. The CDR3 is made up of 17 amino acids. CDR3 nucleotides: TGCGCCAGCAGCCCTCGGGGACAGGGGGCAAATAGGGGGGAGCTGTTTTTT. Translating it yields CASSPRGQGANRGELFF.

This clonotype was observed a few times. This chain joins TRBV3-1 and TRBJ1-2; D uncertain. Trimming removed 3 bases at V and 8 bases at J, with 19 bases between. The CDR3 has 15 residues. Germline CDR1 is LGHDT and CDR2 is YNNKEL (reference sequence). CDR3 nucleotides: TGTGCCAGCAGCCAGACCACGGGGTGGTCTCAAGGCTACACCTTC. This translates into CASSQTTGWSQGYTF.

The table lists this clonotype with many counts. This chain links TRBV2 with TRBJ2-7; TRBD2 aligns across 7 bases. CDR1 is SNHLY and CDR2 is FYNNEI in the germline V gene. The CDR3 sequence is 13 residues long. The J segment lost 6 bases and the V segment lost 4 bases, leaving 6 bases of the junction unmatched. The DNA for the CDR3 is TGTGCCAGCAGTGGCCTAGCGGTAGGCGAGCAGTACTTC. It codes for CASSGLAVGEQYF. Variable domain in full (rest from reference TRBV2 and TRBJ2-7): EPEVTQTPSHQVTQMGQEVILRCVPISNHLYFYWYRQILGQKVEFLVSFYNNEISEKSEIFDDQFSVERPDGSNFTLKIRSTKLEDSAMYFCASSGLAVGEQYFGPGTRLTVT.

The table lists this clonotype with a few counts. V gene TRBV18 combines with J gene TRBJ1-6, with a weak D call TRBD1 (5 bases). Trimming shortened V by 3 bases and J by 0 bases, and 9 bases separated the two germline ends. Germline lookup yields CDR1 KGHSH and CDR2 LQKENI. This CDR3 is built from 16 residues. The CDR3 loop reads CASSPTVSSYNSPLHF. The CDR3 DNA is TGTGCCAGCTCACCGACAGTGAGCTCCTATAATTCACCCCTCCACTTT.

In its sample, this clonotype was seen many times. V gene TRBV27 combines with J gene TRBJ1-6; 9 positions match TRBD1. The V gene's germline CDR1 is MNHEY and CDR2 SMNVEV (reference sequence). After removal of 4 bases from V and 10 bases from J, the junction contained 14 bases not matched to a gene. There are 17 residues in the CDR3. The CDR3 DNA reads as TGTGCCAGCAGTTCCCCTTTGACAGGGGGAAGGGTATCACCCCTCCACTTT. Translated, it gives CASSSPLTGGRVSPLHF.

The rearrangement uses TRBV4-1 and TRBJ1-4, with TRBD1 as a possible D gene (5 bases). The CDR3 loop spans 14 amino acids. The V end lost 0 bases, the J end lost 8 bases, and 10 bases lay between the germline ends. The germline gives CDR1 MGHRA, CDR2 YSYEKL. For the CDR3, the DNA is TGCGCCAGCAGCCAAGATCCGGGGGAGGAAAAACTGTTTTTT. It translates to CASSQDPGEEKLFF.

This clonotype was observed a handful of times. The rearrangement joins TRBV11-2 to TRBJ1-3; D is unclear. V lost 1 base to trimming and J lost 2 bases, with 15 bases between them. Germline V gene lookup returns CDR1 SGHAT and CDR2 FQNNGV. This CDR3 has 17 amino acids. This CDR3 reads CASSLGSQVTPGNTIYF. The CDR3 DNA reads TGTGCCAGCAGCTTAGGGTCCCAGGTTACCCCTGGAAACACCATATATTTT.

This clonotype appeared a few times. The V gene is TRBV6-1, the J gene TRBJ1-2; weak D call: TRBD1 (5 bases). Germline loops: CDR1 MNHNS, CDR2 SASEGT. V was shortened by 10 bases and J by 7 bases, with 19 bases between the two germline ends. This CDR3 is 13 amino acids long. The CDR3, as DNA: TGTGCCATCTACAAGCAGGGTATGGGTGGCTACACCTTC. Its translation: CAIYKQGMGGYTF.

CDR3 sequence reads: CASSPGVLSSKNQPQHF. For the CDR3, the DNA is TGTGCCAGCAGCCCCGGGGTTCTGTCGTCGAAAAATCAGCCCCAGCATTTT. The chain carries TRBV7-9 and TRBJ1-5, with D unresolved. Germline lookup yields CDR1 SEHNR and CDR2 FQNEAQ (reference sequence). V lost 5 bases to trimming and J lost 4 bases, with 21 bases between them. This CDR3 spans 17 amino acids.

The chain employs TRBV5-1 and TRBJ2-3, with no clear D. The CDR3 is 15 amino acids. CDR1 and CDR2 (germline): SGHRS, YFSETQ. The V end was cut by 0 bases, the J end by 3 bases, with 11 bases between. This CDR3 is CASSLESLGTDTQYF. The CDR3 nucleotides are TGCGCCAGCAGCTTGGAATCTCTCGGGACAGATACGCAGTATTTT.

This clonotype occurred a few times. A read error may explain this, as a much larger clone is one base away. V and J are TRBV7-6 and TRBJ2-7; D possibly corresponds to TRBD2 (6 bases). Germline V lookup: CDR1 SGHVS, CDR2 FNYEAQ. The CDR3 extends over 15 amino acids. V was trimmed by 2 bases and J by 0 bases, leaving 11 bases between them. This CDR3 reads CASSLKAEGSYEQYF. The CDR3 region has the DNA TGTGCCAGCAGCTTAAAAGCGGAGGGCTCCTACGAGCAGTACTTC.

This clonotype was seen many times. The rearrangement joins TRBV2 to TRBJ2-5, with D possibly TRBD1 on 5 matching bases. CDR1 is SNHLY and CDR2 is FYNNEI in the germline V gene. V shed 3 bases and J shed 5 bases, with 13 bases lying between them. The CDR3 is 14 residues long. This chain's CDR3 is CASSDGRAFETQYF. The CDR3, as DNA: TGTGCCAGCAGTGACGGCAGGGCCTTTGAGACCCAGTACTTC.

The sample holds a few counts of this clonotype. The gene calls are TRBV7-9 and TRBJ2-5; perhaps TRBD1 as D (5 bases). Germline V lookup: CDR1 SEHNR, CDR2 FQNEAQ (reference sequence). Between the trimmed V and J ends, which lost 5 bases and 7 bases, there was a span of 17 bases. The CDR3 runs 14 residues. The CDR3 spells CASSPRQTPGTQYF. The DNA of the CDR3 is TGTGCCAGCAGCCCGAGACAGACTCCGGGGACCCAGTACTTC.